One sample yielded the 10 T cell receptor beta chains listed below, sequenced in a study of blood T cells in healthy people across ages. For the second PCR, which ran for roughly 6 to 11 cycles, a sample-barcoded 5' primer and a J-beta primer mix were used. MiXCR was run by TCRdb on the 5' RACE reads, yielding one entry per CDR3 protein. The data show approximately 800,000 distinct CDR3 sequences, with roughly 56% seen just once and roughly 24% held by the top ten. Sequencing was done on a sample of blood. Receptors originate from a man aged 35-49 years in good health.

The rearrangement joins TRBV6-6 to TRBJ2-6; D is perhaps TRBD1 or TRBD2 (5 bases each). Per germline, CDR1 MNHNY and CDR2 SVGAGI (reference sequence). The V end was cut by 7 bases, the J end by 0 bases, with 16 bases between. CDR3 length: 17 residues. The CDR3, as DNA: TGTGCCAGCACCTCCACTTCAGGGAGCTCTGGGGCCAACGTCCTGACTTTC. Translating it yields CASTSTSGSSGANVLTF.

There are a few counts of this clonotype. The chain carries TRBV29-1 and TRBJ1-1; 7 positions agree with TRBD1. Per the germline V gene, CDR1 is SQVTM and CDR2 is ANQGSEA. Trimming removed 0 bases from V and 1 base from J; junction bases left unmatched: 11. The CDR3 has 17 amino acids. The CDR3: CSVEDLAAQGRNTEAFF. The DNA for the CDR3 is TGCAGCGTTGAAGATCTCGCCGCACAGGGGAGGAACACTGAAGCTTTCTTT.

The gene calls are TRBV10-3 and TRBJ2-7; 9 bases line up with TRBD2. CDR1 and CDR2 (germline): ENHRY, SYGVKD. CDR3 length: 13 amino acids. Trimming took 5 bases from V and 6 from J; bases not matched to a gene: 5. CDR3 region: CAISPGTSFEQYF. CDR3 bases: TGTGCCATCAGTCCCGGGACTAGCTTCGAGCAGTACTTC.

On this clonotype itself: At one end the junction does not follow the germline gene, possibly because of a read error. The J gene is TRBJ2-7, the V gene TRBV7-9; a possible D gene is TRBD2 (6 bases). This CDR3 has 16 residues. Germline values: CDR1 SEHNR, CDR2 FQNEAQ (reference sequence). CDR3 loop: CVSSPRVGLPSYEQYF. In DNA form, the CDR3 reads TGTGTCAGCAGCCCACGGGTCGGACTACCCTCCTACGAGCAGTACTTC.

About this clonotype: The germline gene is not matched at one end of the junction; a read error may be the cause. The genes are TRBV10-3 and TRBJ2-2; the D call may be TRBD1 or TRBD2 (5 bases each). The CDR3 runs 15 residues. CDR1 and CDR2 from the germline V gene are ENHRY and SYGVKD. The CDR3 DNA is TGTGCCATCAGTAACCAATCCCCGAACACCGGGGACCTGTTTTTT. It codes for CAISNQSPNTGDLFF.

In its sample, this clonotype was seen a few times. This sequence joins TRBV10-3 and TRBJ2-7; D ambiguous. Germline lookup yields CDR1 ENHRY and CDR2 SYGVKD. Between the trimmed V and J ends, which lost 11 bases and 0 bases, there was a span of 11 bases. The CDR3 contains 12 residues. The CDR3 DNA sequence: TGTGCCCACGCGGTAGTCTCCTACGAGCAGTACTTC. Translating it yields CAHAVVSYEQYF.

This sequence joins TRBV28 and TRBJ2-7, with 10 nucleotides matching TRBD1. This CDR3 has 13 residues. V lost 8 bases to trimming and J lost 5 bases; unmatched junction nucleotides: 6. Germline V gene data show CDR1 as MDHEN and CDR2 as SYDVKM. CDR3 in amino acids: CASQGQGKNEQYF. The CDR3 DNA is TGTGCCAGCCAGGGACAGGGGAAGAACGAGCAGTACTTC.

The V call is TRBV4-1, the J call TRBJ2-3, with D possibly being TRBD1 (6 bases). The V end was cut by 6 bases, the J end by 6 bases, with 16 bases between. Germline V gene data show CDR1 as MGHRA and CDR2 as YSYEKL. The CDR3 extends over 14 amino acids. Here the CDR3 DNA reads TGCGCCAGCAGGGTTTCACAGGGATTCGATACGCAGTATTTT. It codes for CASRVSQGFDTQYF.

A few counts support this clonotype. J is TRBJ2-4 and V is TRBV6-2 or TRBV6-3, with unresolved D. With the DNA end fitting TRBJ2-7 better, the J assignment may be wrong. CDR1 and CDR2 from the germline V gene are MNHEY and SVGEGT. The CDR3 is 12 amino acids. The CDR3 DNA reads as TGTGCCAGCAGTTACTCGTACGACGAGCAGTACTTC. Protein product: CASSYSYDEQYF.

The gene calls are TRBV20-1 and TRBJ2-3; possibly TRBD1 or TRBD2 for D (5 bases each). The CDR3 extends over 16 amino acids. The V end lost 4 bases, the J end lost 3 bases, and 20 bases lay between the germline ends. From germline, CDR1 is DFQATT and CDR2 SNEGSKA (reference sequence). DNA of the CDR3: TGCAGTGCTATGCCAGCCACGGGACCACCGACAGATACGCAGTATTTT. Its protein is CSAMPATGPPTDTQYF.